This T cell receptor beta chain was observed in a study of human T cells and chemical hapten exposure. The CDR3 runs to 12 residues. The germline V gene encodes CDR1 SQVTM and CDR2 ANQGSEA. Trimming removed 6 bases from V and 0 bases from J, with 8 bases in between. TCRdb reprocessed the RACE reads via MiXCR and lists one record per CDR3 protein. In the table there are about 380,000 distinct CDR3 sequences, approximately 4.4% of which are singletons. Time point: patch test 1, 2 weeks after DPC sensitization. The treatment is: therapeutic diphenylcyclopropenone sensitization with weekly scalp DPC. This clonotype was detected ten times or more.

The source is a woman between 50 and 59 years old with alopecia areata. Some clones in this sample may be carry-over from other donors' samples. The starting material was whole blood, obtained in connection with sensitization to the hapten diphenylcyclopropenone (DPC). The gene calls are TRBV29-1 and TRBJ2-5; tentatively, D is TRBD1 (5 bases). This chain's CDR3 is CSVMTDQETQYF. CDR3 DNA: TGCAGCGTGATGACAGACCAAGAGACCCAGTACTTC.